Listed below are T cell receptor beta chains from one sample, sequenced in a study of CD8+ T cells in alopecia areata. TCRdb keeps only in-frame clones here, not all; method: immunoSEQ multiplex PCR. This sample has a few hundred thousand clones, with about two fifths found just once. The sample here was CD4+ T cells sorted from blood, taken between weeks 30 and 35, from a patient treated with tofacitinib. The receptors stem from a human donor with alopecia areata. The CDR3 runs from the conserved cysteine through the conserved F or W. The D gene is left open where the match is weak. Size values are once, few and many counts, or a class for expanded clones, and some rows have none.

v_gene: TRBV11-2; abundance: .; d_gene: TRBD1; j_gene: TRBJ1-3; CDR3aa: CASSFQGAQGNTIYF; CDR3nt: TGTGCCAGCAGCTTTCAGGGGGCCCAAGGAAACACCATATATTTT
v_gene: TRBV29-1; abundance: once; d_gene: TRBD1; j_gene: TRBJ2-1; CDR3aa: CSASILQGTHEQFF; CDR3nt: TGCAGCGCAAGCATATTACAGGGGACGCATGAGCAGTTCTTC
v_gene: TRBV15; abundance: .; d_gene: .; j_gene: TRBJ1-1; CDR3aa: CATSRDRTGNTEAFF; CDR3nt: TGTGCCACCAGCAGAGATAGGACGGGTAACACTGAAGCTTTCTTT
v_gene: TRBV6-5; abundance: .; d_gene: .; j_gene: TRBJ2-7; CDR3aa: CASSSPREQYF; CDR3nt: TGTGCCAGCAGTTCCCCTAGGGAGCAGTACTTC
v_gene: TRBV5-1; abundance: .; d_gene: .; j_gene: TRBJ1-3; CDR3aa: CASTDSGNTIYF; CDR3nt: TGCGCCAGCACCGACTCTGGAAACACCATATATTTT
v_gene: TRBV18; abundance: many; d_gene: TRBD2; j_gene: TRBJ2-1; CDR3aa: CASSQSGGHNNEQFF; CDR3nt: TGTGCCAGCTCACAGAGCGGGGGCCATAACAATGAGCAGTTCTTC
v_gene: TRBV7-9; abundance: .; d_gene: .; j_gene: TRBJ2-3; CDR3aa: CASSGRGDTDTQYF; CDR3nt: TGTGCCAGCAGCGGCAGGGGGGACACAGATACGCAGTATTTT
v_gene: TRBV19; abundance: few; d_gene: .; j_gene: TRBJ2-3; CDR3aa: CASSSRTDTQYF; CDR3nt: TGTGCCAGTTCTAGCCGCACAGATACGCAGTATTTT
v_gene: TRBV9; abundance: few; d_gene: TRBD2; j_gene: TRBJ2-3; CDR3aa: CASTTSGGADTQYF; CDR3nt: TGTGCCAGCACGACTAGCGGGGGAGCGGATACGCAGTATTTT
v_gene: TRBV25-1; abundance: .; d_gene: TRBD1; j_gene: TRBJ2-7; CDR3aa: CASSRQGSSYEQYF; CDR3nt: TGTGCCAGCAGTCGACAGGGGAGCTCCTACGAGCAGTACTTC
v_gene: TRBV6-5; abundance: .; d_gene: TRBD1; j_gene: TRBJ1-2; CDR3aa: CASRGQALSYGYTF; CDR3nt: TGTGCCAGCAGGGGACAGGCGCTCTCCTATGGCTACACCTTC
v_gene: TRBV4-1; abundance: .; d_gene: TRBD2; j_gene: TRBJ2-3; CDR3aa: CASSPRAGAADTQYF; CDR3nt: TGCGCCAGCAGCCCTAGAGCGGGGGCCGCAGATACGCAGTATTTT
v_gene: TRBV27; abundance: .; d_gene: .; j_gene: TRBJ1-5; CDR3aa: CASSLRSQEGQPQHF; CDR3nt: TGTGCCAGCAGTTTACGGTCTCAGGAAGGTCAGCCCCAGCATTTT
v_gene: TRBV10-3; abundance: few; d_gene: .; j_gene: TRBJ2-5; CDR3aa: CATRREETQYF; CDR3nt: TGTGCCACCCGACGGGAAGAGACCCAGTACTTC
v_gene: TRBV30; abundance: .; d_gene: .; j_gene: TRBJ1-2; CDR3aa: CAWITNYGYTF; CDR3nt: TGTGCCTGGATCACTAACTATGGCTACACCTTC
v_gene: TRBV15; abundance: few; d_gene: TRBD2; j_gene: TRBJ2-5; CDR3aa: CATRGLAGGGETQYF; CDR3nt: TGTGCCACCAGGGGACTAGCGGGAGGGGGAGAGACCCAGTACTTC
v_gene: TRBV7-9; abundance: .; d_gene: .; j_gene: TRBJ2-7; CDR3aa: CASSPMGVPSYEQYF; CDR3nt: TGTGCCAGCAGCCCAATGGGGGTCCCTTCCTACGAGCAGTACTTC
v_gene: TRBV27; abundance: .; d_gene: TRBD2; j_gene: TRBJ2-7; CDR3aa: CASSSTSGDLHEQYF; CDR3nt: TGTGCCAGCAGTTCTACTAGCGGGGACCTGCACGAGCAGTACTTC
v_gene: TRBV27; abundance: .; d_gene: .; j_gene: TRBJ2-3; CDR3aa: CASSLAFASVTDTQYF; CDR3nt: TGTGCCAGCAGTTTAGCTTTCGCCTCCGTCACAGATACGCAGTATTTT
v_gene: TRBV11-2; abundance: .; d_gene: TRBD1; j_gene: TRBJ1-4; CDR3aa: CASSLGGTAEKLFF; CDR3nt: TGTGCCAGCAGCTTAGGCGGGACAGCTGAAAAACTGTTTTTT
v_gene: TRBV4-1; abundance: .; d_gene: .; j_gene: TRBJ1-2; CDR3aa: CASSQGAGVGGYTF; CDR3nt: TGCGCCAGCAGCCAAGGGGCGGGGGTTGGCGGCTACACCTTC
v_gene: TRBV4-1; abundance: few; d_gene: .; j_gene: TRBJ1-6; CDR3aa: CASSQDGDWSSPLHF; CDR3nt: TGCGCCAGCAGCCAAGATGGGGATTGGTCTTCACCCCTCCACTTT